The 14 T cell receptor beta chains presented below share a single source sample, sequenced in a study of shared clonotypes between healthy human individuals. Here immunoSEQ multiplex PCR was the method, and the copy in TCRdb shows in-frame clones only, minus some. The data contain some 2.1 million clones, 85% to 95% of them singletons. The specimen sequenced was naive CD4+ T cells sorted from blood. Documented subset: CD45RA+ positively selected. The receptors come from a young man in good health.

V and J are TRBV2 and TRBJ2-7; 10 bases fit TRBD1. The CDR3 is 16 amino acids. Germline lookup yields CDR1 SNHLY and CDR2 FYNNEI. V gave up 4 bases and J gave up 3 bases; unmatched junction bases: 9. For the CDR3, the DNA is TGTGCCAGCAGTGTAGACAGGGGGCATTTTTTCTACGAGCAGTACTTC. Protein product: CASSVDRGHFFYEQYF.

J is TRBJ1-2 and V is TRBV5-1; D is ambiguous. CDR1 and CDR2 from the germline V gene are SGHRS and YFSETQ. The CDR3 length is 13 residues. Trimming took 0 bases from V and 4 from J, leaving 7 bases between them. As DNA, the CDR3 is TGCGCCAGCAGCTTGGACAAGAGCTATGGCTACACCTTC. Its translation: CASSLDKSYGYTF.

This chain uses TRBV12-5 with TRBJ1-1; D is perhaps TRBD1 (5 bases). The CDR3 consists of 17 residues. Trimming removed 3 bases at V and 1 base at J, with 18 bases between. Germline V lookup: CDR1 LGHNT, CDR2 FRNRAP. CDR3 loop: CASGFAPWGGGNTEAFF. CDR3 bases: TGTGCTAGTGGTTTTGCCCCCTGGGGGGGTGGGAACACTGAAGCTTTCTTT.

This clone has just one count. V and J are TRBV2 and TRBJ1-3, with TRBD1 matching over 8 bases. Germline CDR1 is SNHLY and CDR2 is FYNNEI. The junction had 4 bases not matched to a gene; V was cut back by 5 bases and J by 1 base. CDR3 length equals 15 residues. CDR3 residues: CASSPWTGSGNTIYF. In DNA, the CDR3 is TGTGCCAGCAGTCCTTGGACAGGGTCTGGAAACACCATATATTTT.

V gene TRBV7-2 combines with J gene TRBJ1-4; TRBD1 might be the D (6 bases). The germline V gene encodes CDR1 SGHTA and CDR2 FQGNSA. The V gene lost 5 bases and the J gene lost 4 bases, with 17 bases spanning the gap. This CDR3 comprises 16 residues. The CDR3 sequence is CASSRRPTGLNEKLFF. The CDR3 DNA sequence: TGTGCCAGCAGCCGGAGGCCGACAGGCCTTAATGAAAAACTGTTTTTT.

The chain employs TRBV13 and TRBJ1-1; D not certain. Germline CDR1 reads PRHDT; CDR2 reads FYEKMQ (reference sequence). CDR3 length: 16 residues. Trimming took off 0 bases at V and 1 base at J, with 12 bases between the two ends. Here the CDR3 reads CASSLGGRRRNTEAFF. CDR3 in DNA: TGTGCCAGCAGCTTAGGCGGGCGAAGGAGGAACACTGAAGCTTTCTTT.

The CDR3 sequence is CASSPGQGDPRFEQYF. The CDR3 DNA reads as TGTGCCAGCAGCCCGGGACAGGGGGACCCCAGATTCGAGCAGTACTTC. The chain combines TRBV5-6 with TRBJ2-7, with 11 positions matching TRBD1. The CDR3 sequence is 16 residues long. The trim removed 4 bases at V and 6 bases at J, leaving 12 bases unmatched. CDR1 SGHDT and CDR2 YYEEEE come from the germline V gene.

The chain uses TRBV7-9 and TRBJ2-3; TRBD1 is a possible D gene (5 bases). Germline V gene data show CDR1 as SEHNR and CDR2 as FQNEAQ (reference sequence). Trimming shortened V by 6 bases and J by 6 bases, and 19 bases separated the two germline ends. The CDR3 extends over 15 amino acids. The CDR3 loop reads CASSTSDSLADTQYF. The CDR3 coding sequence is TGTGCCAGCAGTACAAGTGACAGCCTTGCGGATACGCAGTATTTT.

Worth noting for this clone: At the DNA level, this CDR3 is encoded by other sequences in the same sample as well. J is TRBJ1-5 and V is TRBV6-1; the D is unclear. Germline V gives CDR1 MNHNS, CDR2 SASEGT. This CDR3 has 13 residues. The ends were cut back, 0 bases at V and 6 bases at J, with 6 bases in the middle. The CDR3 DNA reads as TGTGCCAGCAGTGAAGCGAAGGGTCAGCCCCAGCATTTT. Its translation: CASSEAKGQPQHF.

The V and J genes are TRBV4-1 and TRBJ2-2; D unclear. CDR1 and CDR2 (germline): MGHRA, YSYEKL. This CDR3 is built from 14 residues. The ends were cut back, 0 bases at V and 6 bases at J, with 8 bases in the middle. CDR3 sequence: CASSQDNRAGELFF. As DNA, the CDR3 is TGCGCCAGCAGCCAAGACAATAGGGCCGGGGAGCTGTTTTTT.

This chain uses TRBV9 with TRBJ2-1; D may be TRBD2 (7 bases). There are 14 residues in the CDR3. Germline V CDR1 and CDR2: SGDLS, YYNGEE. Trimming stripped 6 bases from V and 6 bases from J, with 16 bases between. The CDR3 sequence: CASTQGGGSNEQFF. The DNA of the CDR3 is TGTGCCAGCACCCAAGGGGGGGGAAGCAATGAGCAGTTCTTC.

The chain links TRBV7-9 to TRBJ2-7, with 7 bases lining up with TRBD1. CDR1 is SEHNR, CDR2 FQNEAQ, per germline (reference sequence). The CDR3 totals 15 residues. The V gene end was trimmed by 5 bases and the J gene end by 3 bases; junction bases not matched to a gene: 10. For the CDR3, the DNA is TGTGCCAGCAGCCTCATAACAGGGGCGGGCTACGAGCAGTACTTC. It specifies CASSLITGAGYEQYF.

The gene calls are TRBV19 and TRBJ1-4, with D perhaps TRBD1 (6 bases). V lost 3 bases and J lost 5, with 13 bases in between. The CDR3 contains 15 residues. Germline CDR1 and CDR2: LNHDA and SQIVND (reference sequence). The CDR3 spells CASSITDQGNEKLFF. As DNA, the CDR3 is TGTGCCAGTAGTATCACGGACCAGGGGAATGAAAAACTGTTTTTT.

The chain carries TRBV5-4 and TRBJ2-3, with D tentatively TRBD1 or TRBD2 (6 bases each). The germline V and J ends were trimmed by 4 bases and 1 base, with 13 bases remaining between them. Per germline, CDR1 SGHNT and CDR2 YYREEE (reference sequence). CDR3 length: 15 residues. In DNA, the CDR3 is TGTGCCAGCAGCACGGGGGCGCGGGGCACAGATACGCAGTATTTT. This sequence encodes CASSTGARGTDTQYF.